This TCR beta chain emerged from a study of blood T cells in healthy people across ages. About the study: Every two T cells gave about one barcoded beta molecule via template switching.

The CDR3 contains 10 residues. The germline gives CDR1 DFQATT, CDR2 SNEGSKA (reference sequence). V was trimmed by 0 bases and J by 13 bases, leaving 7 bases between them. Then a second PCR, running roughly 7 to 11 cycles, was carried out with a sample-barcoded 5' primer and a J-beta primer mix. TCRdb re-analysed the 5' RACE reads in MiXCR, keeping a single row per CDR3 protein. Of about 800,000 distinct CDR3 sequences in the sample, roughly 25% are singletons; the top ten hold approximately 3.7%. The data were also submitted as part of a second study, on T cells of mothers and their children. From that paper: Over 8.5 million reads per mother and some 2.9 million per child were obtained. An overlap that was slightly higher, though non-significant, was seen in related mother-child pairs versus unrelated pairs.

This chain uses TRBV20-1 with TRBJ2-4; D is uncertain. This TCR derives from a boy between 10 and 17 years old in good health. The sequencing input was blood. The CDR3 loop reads CSARDEHQYF. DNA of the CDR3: TGCAGTGCTAGAGACGAACACCAGTACTTC.